The next 4 T cell receptor beta chains were all read from a single sample in a study of T cell repertoires and HLA-DP antigens. HeLa cells expressing allogeneic DPB1 restimulated the approximately 15-day-expanded CD4+ cells for 24 h. HeLa stimulator cells carried retrovirally transduced HLA-DPA1/DPB1, HLA-DM, invariant chain and CD80. The table came from immunoSEQ multiplex PCR; TCRdb's copy has only in-frame clones and leaves some out. The repertoire holds around 2,400 clones, with 71% as singletons. The sequenced sample was CD137- CD4+ T cells from cultured PBMCs. Receptors originate from a man aged 55 to 70 in good health and CMV-seronegative.

The V gene is TRBV9, the J gene TRBJ2-3; possible D gene TRBD2, 6 bases. The CDR3 has 16 amino acids. Germline CDR1 and CDR2: SGDLS and YYNGEE. Between the trimmed V and J ends, which lost 0 bases and 0 bases, there was a span of 11 bases. CDR3 nucleotides: TGTGCCAGCAGCGTAGCTCCGGGGACTAGCACAGATACGCAGTATTTT. It is translated as CASSVAPGTSTDTQYF.

The chain has TRBV6-6 and TRBJ1-5; tentative D call: TRBD1 (5 bases). This CDR3 comprises 13 residues. Germline CDR1 MNHNY, CDR2 SVGAGI (reference sequence). V was pared by 6 bases and J by 7 bases, with 13 bases between. The CDR3 nucleotides read TGTGCCAGCAGCCCCAGGGTTAACCAGCCCCAGCATTTT. Translating it yields CASSPRVNQPQHF.

This clone turned up a few times. The V gene is TRBV5-6, the J gene TRBJ1-6, with D perhaps TRBD1 (5 bases). The V end was cut by 4 bases, the J end by 0 bases, with 14 bases between. The CDR3 has 17 amino acids. The germline gives CDR1 SGHDT, CDR2 YYEEEE. CDR3 sequence: CASSEGRSGSYNSPLHF. In DNA, the CDR3 is TGTGCCAGCAGCGAGGGACGGTCGGGCTCCTATAATTCACCCCTCCACTTT.

The J gene is TRBJ2-5, the V gene TRBV2; D is ambiguous. This CDR3 has 14 residues. V lost 6 bases and J lost 7, with 18 bases in between. Germline loops: CDR1 SNHLY, CDR2 FYNNEI. The CDR3: CASSSRLVNWTQYF. The CDR3 nucleotides are TGTGCCAGCAGCTCGAGACTTGTCAATTGGACCCAGTACTTC.